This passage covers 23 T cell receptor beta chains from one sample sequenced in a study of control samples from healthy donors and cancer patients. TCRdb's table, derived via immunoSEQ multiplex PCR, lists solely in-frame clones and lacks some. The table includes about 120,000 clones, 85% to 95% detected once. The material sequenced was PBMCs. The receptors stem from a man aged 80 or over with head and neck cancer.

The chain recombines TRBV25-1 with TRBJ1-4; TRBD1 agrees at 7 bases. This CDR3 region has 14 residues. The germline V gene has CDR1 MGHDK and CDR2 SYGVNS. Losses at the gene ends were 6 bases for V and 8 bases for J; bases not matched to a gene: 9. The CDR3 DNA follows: TGTGCCAGCAGAAAGACAGGGCTTGGGGAAAAACTGTTTTTT. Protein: CASRKTGLGEKLFF.

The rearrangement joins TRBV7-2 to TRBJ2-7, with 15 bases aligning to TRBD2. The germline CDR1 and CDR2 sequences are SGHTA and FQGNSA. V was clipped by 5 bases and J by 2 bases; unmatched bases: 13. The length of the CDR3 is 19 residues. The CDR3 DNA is TGTGCCAGCAGCCTTCGGACTAGCGGGAGGGCCGCTAACACCTACGAGCAGTACTTC. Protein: CASSLRTSGRAANTYEQYF. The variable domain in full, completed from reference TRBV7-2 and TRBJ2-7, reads GAGVSQSPSNKVTEKGKDVELRCDPISGHTALYWYRQSLGQGLEFLIYFQGNSAPDKSGLPSDRFSAERTGGSVSTLTIQRTQQEDSAVYLCASSLRTSGRAANTYEQYFGPGTRLTVT.

The CDR3 nucleotides are TGTGCCAGCAGCCTAGACTCGCGGGGTAGCGCAGATACGCAGTATTTT. As protein: CASSLDSRGSADTQYF. The chain joins TRBV5-4 to TRBJ2-3; D possibly corresponds to TRBD2 (6 bases). CDR1 is SGHNT and CDR2 is YYREEE in the germline V gene (reference sequence). The CDR3 runs to 16 residues. The V and J ends lost 4 bases and 4 bases respectively, with 19 bases between them.

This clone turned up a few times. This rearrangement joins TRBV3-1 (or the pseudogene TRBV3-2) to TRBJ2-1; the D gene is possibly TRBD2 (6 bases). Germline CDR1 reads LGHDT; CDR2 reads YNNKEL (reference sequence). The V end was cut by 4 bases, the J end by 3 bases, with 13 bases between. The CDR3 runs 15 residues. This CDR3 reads CASSLRRAFYNEQFF. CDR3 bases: TGTGCCAGCAGCCTACGGAGGGCCTTCTACAATGAGCAGTTCTTC.

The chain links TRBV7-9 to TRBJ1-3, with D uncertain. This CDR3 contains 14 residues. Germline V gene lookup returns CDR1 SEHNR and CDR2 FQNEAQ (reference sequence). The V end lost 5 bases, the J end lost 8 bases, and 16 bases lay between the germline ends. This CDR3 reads CASSPLSSADTIYF. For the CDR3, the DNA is TGTGCCAGCAGCCCCTTGTCCTCGGCGGACACCATATATTTT.

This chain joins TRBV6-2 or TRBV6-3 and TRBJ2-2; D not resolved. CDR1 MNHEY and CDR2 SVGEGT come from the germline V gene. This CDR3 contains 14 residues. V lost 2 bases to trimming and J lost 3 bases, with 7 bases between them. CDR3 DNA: TGTGCCAGCAGTTACCCTAGTTACACCGGGGAGCTGTTTTTT. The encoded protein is CASSYPSYTGELFF.

The CDR3 loop is CASICTEAFF. CDR3 DNA: TGTGCCAGCATCTGCACTGAAGCTTTCTTT. V usage is TRBV9 and J usage is TRBJ1-1; D call uncertain. The CDR3 contains 10 residues. Germline V lookup: CDR1 SGDLS, CDR2 YYNGEE. The V end was cut by 6 bases, the J end by 4 bases, with 4 bases between.

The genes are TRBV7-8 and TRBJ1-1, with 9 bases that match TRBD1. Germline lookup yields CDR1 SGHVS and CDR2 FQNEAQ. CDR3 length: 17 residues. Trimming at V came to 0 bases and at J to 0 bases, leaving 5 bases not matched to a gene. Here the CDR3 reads CASSLAGQGVLNTEAFF. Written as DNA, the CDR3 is TGTGCCAGCAGCTTAGCGGGACAGGGCGTGCTGAACACTGAAGCTTTCTTT.

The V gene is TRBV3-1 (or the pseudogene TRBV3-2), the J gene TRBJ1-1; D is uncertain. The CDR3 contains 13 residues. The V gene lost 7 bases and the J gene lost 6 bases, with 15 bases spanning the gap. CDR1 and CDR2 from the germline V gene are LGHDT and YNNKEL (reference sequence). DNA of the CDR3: TGTGCCAGCACCCAGGAAGGGTGGGCTGAAGCTTTCTTT. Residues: CASTQEGWAEAFF.

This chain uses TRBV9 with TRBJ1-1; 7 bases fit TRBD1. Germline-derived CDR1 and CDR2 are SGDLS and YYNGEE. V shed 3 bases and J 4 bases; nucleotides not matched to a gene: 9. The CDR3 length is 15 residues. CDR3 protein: CASSATGAEATEAFF. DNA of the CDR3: TGTGCCAGCAGCGCCACAGGGGCGGAGGCCACTGAAGCTTTCTTT. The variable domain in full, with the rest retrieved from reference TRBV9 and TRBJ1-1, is DSGVTQTPKHLITATGQRVTLRCSPRSGDLSVYWYQQSLDQGLQFLIQYYNGEERAKGNILERFSAQQFPDLHSELNLSSLELGDSALYFCASSATGAEATEAFFGQGTRLTVV.

The DNA of the CDR3 is TGTGCCAGCAGTTACTCGTGGGCGGCAGAGACCCAGTACTTC. It specifies CASSYSWAAETQYF. V gene TRBV6-5 combines with J gene TRBJ2-5; D unresolved. V dropped 0 bases and J dropped 4 bases, with 9 bases sitting between them. The CDR3 contains 14 residues. Germline loops: CDR1 MNHEY, CDR2 SVGAGI.

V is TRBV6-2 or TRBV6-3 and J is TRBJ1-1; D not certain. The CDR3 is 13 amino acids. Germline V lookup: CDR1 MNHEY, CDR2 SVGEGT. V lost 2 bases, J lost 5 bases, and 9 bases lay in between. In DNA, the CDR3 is TGTGCCAGCAGTTACGCGGGAGGGACTGAAGCTTTCTTT. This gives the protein CASSYAGGTEAFF.

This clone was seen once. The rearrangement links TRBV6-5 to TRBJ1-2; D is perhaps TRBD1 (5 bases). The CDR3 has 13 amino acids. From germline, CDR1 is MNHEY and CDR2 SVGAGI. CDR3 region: CAAAVERGGGYTF. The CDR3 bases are TGTGCTGCAGCCGTGGAGCGGGGGGGTGGCTACACCTTC.

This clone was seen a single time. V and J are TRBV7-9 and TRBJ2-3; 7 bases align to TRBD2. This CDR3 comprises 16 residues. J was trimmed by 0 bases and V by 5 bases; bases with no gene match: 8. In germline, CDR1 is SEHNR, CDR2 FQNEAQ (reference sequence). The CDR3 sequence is CASSRNTGGSTDTQYF. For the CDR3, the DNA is TGTGCCAGCAGCCGTAATACGGGAGGAAGCACAGATACGCAGTATTTT.

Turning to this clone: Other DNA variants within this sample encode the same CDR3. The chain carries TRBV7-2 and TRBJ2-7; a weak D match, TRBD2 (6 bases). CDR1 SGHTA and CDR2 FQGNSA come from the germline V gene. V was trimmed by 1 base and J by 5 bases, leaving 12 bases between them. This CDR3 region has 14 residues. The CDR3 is CASSLVASVHEQYF. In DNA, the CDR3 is TGTGCCAGCAGCTTAGTGGCTAGCGTGCACGAGCAGTACTTC. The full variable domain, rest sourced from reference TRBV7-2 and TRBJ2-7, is GAGVSQSPSNKVTEKGKDVELRCDPISGHTALYWYRQSLGQGLEFLIYFQGNSAPDKSGLPSDRFSAERTGGSVSTLTIQRTQQEDSAVYLCASSLVASVHEQYFGPGTRLTVT.

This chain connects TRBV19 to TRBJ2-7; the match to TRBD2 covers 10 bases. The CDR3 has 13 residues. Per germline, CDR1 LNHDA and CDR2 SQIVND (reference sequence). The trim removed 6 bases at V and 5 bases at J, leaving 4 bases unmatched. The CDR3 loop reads CASSKREGHEQYF. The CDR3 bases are TGTGCCAGTAGCAAGCGGGAGGGTCACGAGCAGTACTTC.

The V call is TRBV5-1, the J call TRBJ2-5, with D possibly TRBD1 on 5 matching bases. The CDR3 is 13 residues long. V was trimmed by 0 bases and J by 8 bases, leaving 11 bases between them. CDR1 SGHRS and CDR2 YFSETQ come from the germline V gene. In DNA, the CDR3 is TGCGCCAGCAGCTTGGAGGGGCCAGCTACCCAGTACTTC. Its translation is CASSLEGPATQYF. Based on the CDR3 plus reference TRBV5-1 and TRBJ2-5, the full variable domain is KAGVTQTPRYLIKTRGQQVTLSCSPISGHRSVSWYQQTPGQGLQFLFEYFSETQRNKGNFPGRFSGRQFSNSRSEMNVSTLELGDSALYLCASSLEGPATQYFGPGTRLLVL.

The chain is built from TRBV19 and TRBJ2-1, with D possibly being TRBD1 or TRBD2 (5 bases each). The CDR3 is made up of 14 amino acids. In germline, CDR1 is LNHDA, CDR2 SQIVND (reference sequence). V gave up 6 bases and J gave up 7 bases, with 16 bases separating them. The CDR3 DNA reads TGTGCCAGTAGAGGGGAGTACCTCTGGAATGAGCAGTTCTTC. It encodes CASRGEYLWNEQFF.

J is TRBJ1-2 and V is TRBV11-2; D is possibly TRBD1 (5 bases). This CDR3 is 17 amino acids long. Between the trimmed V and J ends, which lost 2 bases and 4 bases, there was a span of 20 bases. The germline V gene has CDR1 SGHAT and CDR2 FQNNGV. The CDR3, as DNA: TGTGCCAGCAGCTTACTCATCGGGCAGGGAAGTGGCTATGGCTACACCTTC. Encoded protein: CASSLLIGQGSGYGYTF.

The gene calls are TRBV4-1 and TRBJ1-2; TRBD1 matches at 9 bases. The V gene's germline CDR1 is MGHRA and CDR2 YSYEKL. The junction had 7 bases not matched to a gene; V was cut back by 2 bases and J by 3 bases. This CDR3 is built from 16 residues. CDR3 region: CASSQSGQGIYYGYTF. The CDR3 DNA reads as TGCGCCAGCAGCCAATCGGGACAGGGAATTTACTATGGCTACACCTTC.

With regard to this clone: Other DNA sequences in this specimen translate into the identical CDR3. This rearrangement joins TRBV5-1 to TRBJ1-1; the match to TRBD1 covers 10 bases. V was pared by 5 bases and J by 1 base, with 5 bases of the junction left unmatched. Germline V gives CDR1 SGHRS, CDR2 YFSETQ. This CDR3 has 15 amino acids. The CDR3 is CASSPGQGTNTEAFF. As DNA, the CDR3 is TGCGCCAGCAGTCCGGGACAGGGGACGAACACTGAAGCTTTCTTT.

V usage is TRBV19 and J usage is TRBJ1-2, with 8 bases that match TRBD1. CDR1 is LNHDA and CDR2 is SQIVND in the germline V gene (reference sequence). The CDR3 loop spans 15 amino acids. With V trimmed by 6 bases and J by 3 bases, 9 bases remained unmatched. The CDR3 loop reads CASRRTGQADYGYTF. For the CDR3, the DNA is TGTGCCAGTAGAAGGACAGGGCAAGCAGACTATGGCTACACCTTC.

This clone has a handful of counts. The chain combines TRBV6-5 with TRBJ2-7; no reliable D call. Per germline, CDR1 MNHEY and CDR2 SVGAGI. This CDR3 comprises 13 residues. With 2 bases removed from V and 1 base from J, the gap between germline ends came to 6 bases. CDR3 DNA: TGTGCCAGCAGTTACGACCGTTCCTACGAGCAGTACTTC. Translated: CASSYDRSYEQYF.